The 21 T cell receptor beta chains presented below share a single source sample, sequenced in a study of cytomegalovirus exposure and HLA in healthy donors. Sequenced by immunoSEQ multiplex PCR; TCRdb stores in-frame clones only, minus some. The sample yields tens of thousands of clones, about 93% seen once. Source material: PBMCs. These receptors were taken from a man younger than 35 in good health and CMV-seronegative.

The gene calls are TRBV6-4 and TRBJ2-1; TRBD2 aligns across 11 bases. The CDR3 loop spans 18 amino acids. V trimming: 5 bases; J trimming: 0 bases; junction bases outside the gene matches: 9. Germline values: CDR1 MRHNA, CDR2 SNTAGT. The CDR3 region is CASSRTSGFSSSYNEQFF. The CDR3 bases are TGTGCCAGCAGTAGGACTAGCGGGTTCTCTAGCTCCTACAATGAGCAGTTCTTC.

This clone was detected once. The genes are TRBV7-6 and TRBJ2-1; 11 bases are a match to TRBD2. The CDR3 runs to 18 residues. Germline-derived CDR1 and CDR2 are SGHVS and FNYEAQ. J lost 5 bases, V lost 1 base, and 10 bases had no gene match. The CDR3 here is CASSLDPTGTSGHNEQFF. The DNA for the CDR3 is TGTGCCAGCAGCTTAGATCCTACGGGGACTAGCGGTCACAATGAGCAGTTCTTC.

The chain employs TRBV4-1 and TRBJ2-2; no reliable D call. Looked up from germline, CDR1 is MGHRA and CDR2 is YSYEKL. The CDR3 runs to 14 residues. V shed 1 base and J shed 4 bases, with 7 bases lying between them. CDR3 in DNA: TGCGCCAGCAGCCAAGTTGGCCGCACCGGGGAGCTGTTTTTT. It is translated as CASSQVGRTGELFF.

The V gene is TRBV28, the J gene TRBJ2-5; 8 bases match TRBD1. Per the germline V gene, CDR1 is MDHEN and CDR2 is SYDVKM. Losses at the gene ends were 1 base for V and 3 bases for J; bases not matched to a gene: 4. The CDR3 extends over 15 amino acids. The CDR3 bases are TGTGCCAGCAGTTTATCAGGACAGGGCAAAGAGACCCAGTACTTC. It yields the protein CASSLSGQGKETQYF.

The CDR3 DNA is TGTGCCTGGAGGGGGGTGGGAGGGTACACTGAAGCTTTCTTT. Its protein is CAWRGVGGYTEAFF. The chain couples TRBV30 to TRBJ1-1; possibly TRBD1 for D (5 bases). V was trimmed by 3 bases and J by 3 bases, leaving 14 bases between them. Germline V gene lookup returns CDR1 GTSNPN and CDR2 SVGIG (reference sequence). The CDR3 has 14 amino acids. Full variable domain (rest looked up from reference TRBV30 and TRBJ1-1): SQTIHQWPATLVQPVGSPLSLECTVEGTSNPNLYWYRQAAGRGLQLLFYSVGIGQISSEVPQNLSASRPQDRQFILSSKKLLLSDSGFYLCAWRGVGGYTEAFFGQGTRLTVV.

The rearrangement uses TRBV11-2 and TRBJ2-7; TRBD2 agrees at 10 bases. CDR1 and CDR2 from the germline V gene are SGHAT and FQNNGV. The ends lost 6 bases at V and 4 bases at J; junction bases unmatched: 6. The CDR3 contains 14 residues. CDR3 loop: CASRGGTSVYEQYF. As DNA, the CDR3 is TGTGCCAGCAGGGGCGGGACTAGCGTTTACGAGCAGTACTTC.

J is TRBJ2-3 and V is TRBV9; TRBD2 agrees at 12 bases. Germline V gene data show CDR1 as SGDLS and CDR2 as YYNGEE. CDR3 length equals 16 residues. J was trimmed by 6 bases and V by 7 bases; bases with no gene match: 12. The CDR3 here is CASGLPRLAGDDTQYF. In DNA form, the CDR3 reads TGTGCCAGCGGCCTTCCCCGACTAGCGGGGGACGATACGCAGTATTTT.

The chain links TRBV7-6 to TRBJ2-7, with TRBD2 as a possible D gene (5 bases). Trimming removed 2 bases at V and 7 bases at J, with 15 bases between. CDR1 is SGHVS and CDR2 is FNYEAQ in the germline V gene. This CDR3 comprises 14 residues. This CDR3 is CASSLPPYGGEQYF. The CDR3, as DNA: TGTGCCAGCAGCTTACCTCCCTACGGCGGGGAGCAGTACTTC.

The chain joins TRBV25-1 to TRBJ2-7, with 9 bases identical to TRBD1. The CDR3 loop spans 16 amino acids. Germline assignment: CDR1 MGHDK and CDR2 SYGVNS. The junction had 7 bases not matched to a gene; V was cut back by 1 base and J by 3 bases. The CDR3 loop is CASSESGTGWNYEQYF. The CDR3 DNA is TGTGCCAGCAGTGAATCCGGGACAGGGTGGAACTACGAGCAGTACTTC.

The chain's CDR3 is CASSFGDVAGNTIYF. CDR3 DNA: TGTGCCAGCAGCTTCGGGGATGTCGCTGGAAACACCATATATTTT. The chain links TRBV7-8 to TRBJ1-3; the D is unclear. V lost 3 bases to trimming and J lost 2 bases, with 11 bases between them. This CDR3 region has 15 residues. The germline gives CDR1 SGHVS, CDR2 FQNEAQ.

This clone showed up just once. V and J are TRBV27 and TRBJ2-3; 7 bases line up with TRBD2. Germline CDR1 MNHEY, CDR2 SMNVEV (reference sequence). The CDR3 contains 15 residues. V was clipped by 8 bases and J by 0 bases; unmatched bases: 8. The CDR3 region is CASATAAGSTDTQYF. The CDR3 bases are TGTGCCAGCGCCACGGCAGCGGGAAGCACAGATACGCAGTATTTT.

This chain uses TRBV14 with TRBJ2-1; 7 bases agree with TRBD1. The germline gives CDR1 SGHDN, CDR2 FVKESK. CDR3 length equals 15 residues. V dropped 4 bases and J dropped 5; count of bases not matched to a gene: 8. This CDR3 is CASSRWDSQHNEQFF. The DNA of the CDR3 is TGTGCCAGCAGCCGATGGGACAGCCAACACAATGAGCAGTTCTTC.

The DNA of the CDR3 is TGTGCCAGCAGCTACCGCCCGGACAGGGAATACGAGCAGTACTTC. Protein sequence: CASSYRPDREYEQYF. The chain links TRBV6-6 to TRBJ2-7, with 8 bases identical to TRBD1. The germline CDR1 and CDR2 sequences are MNHNY and SVGAGI (reference sequence). The CDR3 extends over 15 amino acids. Unmatched junction bases numbered 11, after V lost 6 bases and J lost 4 bases.

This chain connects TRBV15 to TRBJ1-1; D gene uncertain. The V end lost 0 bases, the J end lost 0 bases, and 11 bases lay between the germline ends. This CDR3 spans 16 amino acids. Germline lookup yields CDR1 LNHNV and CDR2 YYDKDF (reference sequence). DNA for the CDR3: TGTGCCACCAGCAGAGAGGCCCATGGTATGAACACTGAAGCTTTCTTT. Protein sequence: CATSREAHGMNTEAFF.

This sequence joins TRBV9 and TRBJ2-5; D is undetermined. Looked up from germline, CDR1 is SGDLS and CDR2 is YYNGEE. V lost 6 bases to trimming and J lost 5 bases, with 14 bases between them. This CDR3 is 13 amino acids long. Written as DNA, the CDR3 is TGTGCCAGCACCTCGGCTGAGAGGGAGACCCAGTACTTC. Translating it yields CASTSAERETQYF.

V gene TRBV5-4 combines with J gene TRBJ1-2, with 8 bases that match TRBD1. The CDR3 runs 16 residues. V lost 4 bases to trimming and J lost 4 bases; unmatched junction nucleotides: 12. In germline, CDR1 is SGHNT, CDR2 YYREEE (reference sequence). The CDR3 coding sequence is TGTGCCAGCAGCCTACAACCAGGGGGCGCGGGCTATGGCTACACCTTC. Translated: CASSLQPGGAGYGYTF.

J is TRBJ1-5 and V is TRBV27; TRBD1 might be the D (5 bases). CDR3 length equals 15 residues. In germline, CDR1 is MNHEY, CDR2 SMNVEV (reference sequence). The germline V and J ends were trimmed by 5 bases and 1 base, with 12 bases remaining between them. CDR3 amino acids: CASSPGVISNQPQHF. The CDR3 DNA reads TGTGCCAGCAGTCCGGGGGTAATCAGCAATCAGCCCCAGCATTTT.

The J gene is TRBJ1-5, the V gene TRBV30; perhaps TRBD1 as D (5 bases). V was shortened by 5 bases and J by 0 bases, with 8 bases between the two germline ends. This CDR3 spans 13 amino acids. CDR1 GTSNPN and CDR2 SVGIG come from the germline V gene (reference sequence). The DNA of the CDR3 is TGTGCCTGGGGGACTTATAGCAATCAGCCCCAGCATTTT. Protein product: CAWGTYSNQPQHF. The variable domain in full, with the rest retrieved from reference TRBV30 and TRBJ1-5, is SQTIHQWPATLVQPVGSPLSLECTVEGTSNPNLYWYRQAAGRGLQLLFYSVGIGQISSEVPQNLSASRPQDRQFILSSKKLLLSDSGFYLCAWGTYSNQPQHFGDGTRLSIL.

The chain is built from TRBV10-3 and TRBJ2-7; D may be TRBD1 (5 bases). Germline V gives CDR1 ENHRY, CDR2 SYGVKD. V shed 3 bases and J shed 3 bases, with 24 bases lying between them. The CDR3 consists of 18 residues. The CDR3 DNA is TGTGCCATCAGTGACGGGTATGGAAAGGGGTCGTTAAACTACGAGCAGTACTTC. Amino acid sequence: CAISDGYGKGSLNYEQYF.

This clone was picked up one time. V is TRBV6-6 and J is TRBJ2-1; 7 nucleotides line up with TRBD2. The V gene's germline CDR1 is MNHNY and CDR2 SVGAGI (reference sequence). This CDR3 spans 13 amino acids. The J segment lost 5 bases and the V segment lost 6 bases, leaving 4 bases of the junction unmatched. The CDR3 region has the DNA TGTGCCAGCAGGCGGGAGACTCACAATGAGCAGTTCTTC. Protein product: CASRRETHNEQFF.

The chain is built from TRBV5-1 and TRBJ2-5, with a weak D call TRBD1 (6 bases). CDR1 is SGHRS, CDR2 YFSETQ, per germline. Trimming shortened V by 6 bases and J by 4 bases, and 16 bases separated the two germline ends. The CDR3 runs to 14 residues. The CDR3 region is CASTITGPPETQYF. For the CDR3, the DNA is TGCGCCAGCACAATCACAGGGCCCCCAGAGACCCAGTACTTC. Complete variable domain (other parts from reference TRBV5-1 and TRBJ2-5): KAGVTQTPRYLIKTRGQQVTLSCSPISGHRSVSWYQQTPGQGLQFLFEYFSETQRNKGNFPGRFSGRQFSNSRSEMNVSTLELGDSALYLCASTITGPPETQYFGPGTRLLVL.